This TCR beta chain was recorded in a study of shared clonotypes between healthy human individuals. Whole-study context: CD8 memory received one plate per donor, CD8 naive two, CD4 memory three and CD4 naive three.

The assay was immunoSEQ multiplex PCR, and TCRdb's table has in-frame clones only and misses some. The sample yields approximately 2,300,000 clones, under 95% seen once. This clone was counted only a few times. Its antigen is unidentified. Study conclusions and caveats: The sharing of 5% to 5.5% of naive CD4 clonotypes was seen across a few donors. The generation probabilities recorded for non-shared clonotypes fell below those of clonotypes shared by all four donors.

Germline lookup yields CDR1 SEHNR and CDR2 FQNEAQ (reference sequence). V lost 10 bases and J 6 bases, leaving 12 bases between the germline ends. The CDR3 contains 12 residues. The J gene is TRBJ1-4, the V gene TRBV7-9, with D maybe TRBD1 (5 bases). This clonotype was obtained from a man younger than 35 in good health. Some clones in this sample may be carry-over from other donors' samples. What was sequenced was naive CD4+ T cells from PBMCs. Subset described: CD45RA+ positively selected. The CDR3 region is CATAGSDEKLFF. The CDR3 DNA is TGTGCCACCGCAGGGAGCGATGAAAAACTGTTTTTT.